This TCR beta chain was recorded in a study of blood T cells in healthy people across ages. General study points: The percentage of naive T cells correlated strongly with TCR beta diversity.

A note on this clonotype: No antigen is known for it.

A second PCR of about 7 to 11 cycles used a sample-barcoded 5' primer and a J-beta primer mix. Each cDNA molecule carried a tag from a template-switch adaptor that contained 12 random nucleotides. Each CDR3 protein gets one entry after TCRdb re-called the 5' RACE reads with MiXCR. The sample contains about 770,000 distinct CDR3 sequences, around 45% of which appear only once. The CDR3 is 11 residues long. V lost 7 bases to trimming and J lost 5 bases, with 9 bases between them. Isolation of PBMCs gave at least 7 million cells per sample. The TCR sequence derives from a man between 60 and 75 years old in good health. The source material was blood. The gene calls are TRBV12-3 or TRBV12-4 and TRBJ2-7; D remains ambiguous. The CDR3 loop reads CASTYRNEQYF. CDR3 DNA: TGTGCCAGCACTTACCGGAACGAGCAGTACTTC.